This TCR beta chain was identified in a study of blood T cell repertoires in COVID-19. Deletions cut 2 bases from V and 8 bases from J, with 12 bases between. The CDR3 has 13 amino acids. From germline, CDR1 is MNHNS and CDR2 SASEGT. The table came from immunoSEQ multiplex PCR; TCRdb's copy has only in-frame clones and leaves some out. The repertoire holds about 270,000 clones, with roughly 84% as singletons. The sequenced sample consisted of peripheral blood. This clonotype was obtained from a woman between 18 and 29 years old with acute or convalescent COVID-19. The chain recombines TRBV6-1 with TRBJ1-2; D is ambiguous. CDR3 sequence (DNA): TGTGCCAGCAGTGAATGGGTTGGAGGAGGCTACACCTTC. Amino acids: CASSEWVGGGYTF.